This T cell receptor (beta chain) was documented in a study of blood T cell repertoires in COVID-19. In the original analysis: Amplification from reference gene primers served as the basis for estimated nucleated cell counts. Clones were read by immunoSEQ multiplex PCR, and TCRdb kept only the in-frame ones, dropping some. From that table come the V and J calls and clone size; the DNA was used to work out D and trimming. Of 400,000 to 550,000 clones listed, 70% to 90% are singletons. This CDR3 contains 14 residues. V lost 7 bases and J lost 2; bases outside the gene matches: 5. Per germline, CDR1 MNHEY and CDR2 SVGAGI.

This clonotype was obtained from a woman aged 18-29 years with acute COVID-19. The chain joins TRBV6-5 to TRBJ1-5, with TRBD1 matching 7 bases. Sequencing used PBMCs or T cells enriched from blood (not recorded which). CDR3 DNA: TGTGCCAGCACTGCAACAGGGGGCAATCAGCCCCAGCATTTT. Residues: CASTATGGNQPQHF.